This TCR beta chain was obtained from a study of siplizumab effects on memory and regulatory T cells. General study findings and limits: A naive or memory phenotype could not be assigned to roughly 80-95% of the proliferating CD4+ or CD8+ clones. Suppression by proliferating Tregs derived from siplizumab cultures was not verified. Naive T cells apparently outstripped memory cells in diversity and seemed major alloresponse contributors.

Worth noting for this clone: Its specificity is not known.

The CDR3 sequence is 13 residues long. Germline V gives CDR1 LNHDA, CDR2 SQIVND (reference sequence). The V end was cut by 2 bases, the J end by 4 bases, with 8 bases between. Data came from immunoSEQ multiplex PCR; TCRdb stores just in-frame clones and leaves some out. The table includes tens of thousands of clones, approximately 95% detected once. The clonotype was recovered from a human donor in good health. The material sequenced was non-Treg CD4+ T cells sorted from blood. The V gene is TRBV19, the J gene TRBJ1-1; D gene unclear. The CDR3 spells CASSINRFTEAFF. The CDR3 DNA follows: TGTGCCAGTAGTATAAATCGTTTCACTGAAGCTTTCTTT.